A selection of T cell receptor beta chains follows, all from one sample in a study of molecular identifiers for immune sequencing clone quantification. MiXCR, run by TCRdb on the PCR reads, gives a single entry per CDR3 protein. This table holds over 550,000 distinct CDR3 sequences, over 25% found once. The source material was naive CD8+ T cells from blood, with Jurkat cell RNA spiked in. These receptor sequences come from a human donor in good health. Some libraries in this study had Jurkat cell RNA spiked in. Each CDR3 is given with its conserved first and last residue. The D gene is left open where the match is weak. Clone size is not always given. Where it is, it says once, few, many or a class for expanded clones.

D gene	J gene	clone size	V gene	CDR3 protein	CDR3 DNA
-	TRBJ2-3	many	TRBV12-3/TRBV12-4	CASSPTGGVLTDTQYF	TGTGCCAGCAGCCCGACAGGCGGGGTTCTAACAGATACGCAGTATTTT
-	TRBJ2-7	few	TRBV4-2	CASSQRDDSPYEQYF	TGTGCCAGCAGCCAAAGGGACGATTCCCCCTACGAGCAGTACTTC
-	TRBJ2-5	many	TRBV20-1	CSARAVATQYF	TGCAGTGCTAGAGCGGTCGCGACCCAGTACTTC
TRBD1	TRBJ2-7	few	TRBV27	CASARGQSYEQYF	TGTGCCAGCGCCAGGGGGCAGTCCTACGAGCAGTACTTC
-	TRBJ1-3	many	TRBV5-1	CASSPNRRGIGGNTIYF	TGCGCCAGCAGCCCAAATCGGCGGGGGATCGGAGGAAACACCATATATTTT
-	TRBJ1-2	-	TRBV19	CASTTRAPLTYGYTF	TGTGCCAGTACCACGAGAGCGCCCCTTACCTATGGCTACACCTTC
TRBD1	TRBJ2-2	-	TRBV4-3	CASSQDLGRGLTGELFF	TGCGCCAGCAGCCAAGATCTAGGCAGGGGGCTTACCGGGGAGCTGTTTTTT
TRBD1	TRBJ2-7	few	TRBV7-6	CASTLGQGSFYEQYF	TGTGCCAGCACCCTCGGACAGGGGAGTTTCTACGAGCAGTACTTC
TRBD2	TRBJ2-5	many	TRBV6-1	CASSEAFGLAGRIQYF	TGTGCCAGCAGTGAAGCTTTCGGACTAGCGGGGAGAATCCAGTACTTC
-	TRBJ1-3	few	TRBV12-3/TRBV12-4	CASSLDRYTIYF	TGTGCCAGCAGTTTGGACCGGTACACCATATATTTT
TRBD1	TRBJ2-7	-	TRBV7-9	CASRDGTGGDEQYF	TGTGCCAGCAGGGACGGGACAGGGGGCGATGAGCAGTACTTC
-	TRBJ1-1	many	TRBV29-1	CSVGAGTPEAFF	TGCAGCGTTGGGGCAGGCACCCCTGAAGCTTTCTTT
-	TRBJ1-1	many	TRBV6-5	CASSYEAGDTNTEAFF	TGTGCCAGCAGTTATGAGGCAGGCGACACTAACACTGAAGCTTTCTTT
-	TRBJ1-5	many	TRBV6-2/TRBV6-3	CASSYPGAGDSNQPQHF	TGTGCCAGCAGTTACCCCGGGGCAGGCGATAGCAATCAGCCCCAGCATTTT
TRBD2	TRBJ2-7	-	TRBV2	CASSVAGGPDEQYF	TGTGCCAGCAGCGTAGCGGGAGGGCCGGACGAGCAGTACTTC
-	TRBJ2-4	few	TRBV3-2	CASSQPGLAGGLGKNIQYF	TGTGCCAGCAGCCAACCGGGACTAGCGGGGGGGCTGGGCAAAAACATTCAGTACTTC
-	TRBJ2-5	few	TRBV12-3/TRBV12-4	CASSLGGIETQYF	TGTGCCAGCAGTTTAGGAGGGATCGAGACCCAGTACTTC
TRBD1	TRBJ1-5	many	TRBV6-5	CASRTQGATPQHF	TGTGCCAGCAGAACTCAGGGGGCGACGCCCCAGCATTTT
TRBD2	TRBJ2-3	-	TRBV7-9	CASSSGTSGSVGTQYF	TGTGCCAGCAGCTCGGGGACTAGCGGGAGTGTAGGTACGCAGTATTTT
TRBD1	TRBJ2-7	many	TRBV7-9	CASGLTGGRHEQYF	TGTGCCAGCGGCCTTACAGGGGGCCGCCACGAGCAGTACTTC
-	TRBJ2-3	many	TRBV30	CAWSDGSTDTQYF	TGTGCCTGGAGTGACGGGAGCACAGATACGCAGTATTTT
-	TRBJ2-1	many	TRBV20-1	CSARVLFGNEQFF	TGCAGTGCTAGAGTACTGTTTGGGAATGAGCAGTTCTTC